The 22 T cell receptor beta chains below come from one sample, sequenced in a study of T cells in Graves' hyperthyroidism and ophthalmopathy (dated by TCRdb to about 2019). The library was prepared using multiplex PCR. Instrument on record: Illumina HiSeq 2000. Amplification of TCR beta CDR3 regions was carried out from RNA transcripts. For the first round of RT-PCR on the TCR CDR3, the HTBI primer set was used together with the Qiagen OneStep RT-PCR kit. TCRdb reprocessing: public reads trimmed at Q25 with fastp, clones called with MiXCR, in-frame beta chains kept. Each CDR3 protein gets just one entry, which takes the most common genes and DNA from the rows behind it. In this sample the table shows hundreds of thousands of distinct CDR3 sequences, approximately 14% of which occur a single time. The ten biggest clones cover 20% to 25% of the sample. Sequenced material: blood. The receptors here all came from a woman younger than 45 with Graves' hyperthyroidism.

The CDR3 nucleotides read TGTGCCACCGCGGACAGGGGGAACACCGGGGAGCTGTTTTTT. It translates to CATADRGNTGELFF. The chain recombines TRBV10-3 with TRBJ2-2, with 9 positions matching TRBD1. CDR1 and CDR2 (germline): ENHRY, SYGVKD. The CDR3 runs to 14 residues. With 10 bases clipped from V and 1 base from J, the junction kept 4 bases outside the gene matches.

This clonotype was seen more than once but under ten times. V gene TRBV19 combines with J gene TRBJ2-3, with D tentatively TRBD2 (6 bases). V dropped 1 base and J dropped 6 bases, with 17 bases sitting between them. Germline values: CDR1 LNHDA, CDR2 SQIVND (reference sequence). The CDR3 extends over 16 amino acids. The CDR3 bases are TGTGCCAGTAGTATAGGCCTTCGGAGGGCCAGGGATACGCAGTATTTT. Encoded protein: CASSIGLRRARDTQYF. Complete variable domain (other parts from reference TRBV19 and TRBJ2-3): DGGITQSPKYLFRKEGQNVTLSCEQNLNHDAMYWYRQDPGQGLRLIYYSQIVNDFQKGDIAEGYSVSREKKESFPLTVTSAQKNPTAFYLCASSIGLRRARDTQYFGPGTRLTVL.

V usage is TRBV6-9 and J usage is TRBJ1-1; D remains ambiguous. Germline V gene sequence: CDR1 MNHGY, CDR2 SVAAGI. The CDR3 loop spans 11 amino acids. V lost 3 bases and J lost 10, with 9 bases in between. CDR3 DNA: TGTGCCAGCAGTTACCTCGTGGGAGCTTTCTTT. Amino acids: CASSYLVGAFF.

Many counts were recorded for this clonotype. This sequence joins TRBV6-1 and TRBJ2-3, with 7 bases identical to TRBD2. This CDR3 has 14 residues. CDR1 is MNHNS, CDR2 SASEGT, per germline. The V gene end was trimmed by 8 bases and the J gene end by 6 bases; junction bases not matched to a gene: 11. In DNA, the CDR3 is TGTGCCAGCTTTGCTAGCGGCGGTGGGGATACGCAGTATTTT. Translating gives CASFASGGGDTQYF.

This clonotype has ten or more counts. The J gene is TRBJ1-4, the V gene TRBV7-9; TRBD1 is a possible D gene (5 bases). The CDR3 totals 15 residues. Looked up from germline, CDR1 is SEHNR and CDR2 is FQNEAQ (reference sequence). V lost 5 bases and J lost 7, with 17 bases in between. This chain's CDR3 is CASSPSQGSGEKLFF. The CDR3 DNA sequence: TGTGCCAGCAGCCCCTCTCAGGGTTCGGGTGAAAAACTGTTTTTT. Based on the CDR3 plus reference TRBV7-9 and TRBJ1-4, the full variable domain is DTGVSQNPRHKITKRGQNVTFRCDPISEHNRLYWYRQTLGQGPEFLTYFQNEAQLEKSRLLSDRFSAERPKGSFSTLEIQRTEQGDSAMYLCASSPSQGSGEKLFFGSGTQLSVL.

This clonotype was observed a handful of times. The CDR3 region has the DNA TGTGCCACGAGGAGTAGTGGGGAGCTGTTTTTT. Protein: CATRSSGELFF. The gene calls are TRBV24-1 and TRBJ2-2; D ambiguous. The V and J ends lost 10 bases and 8 bases respectively, with 10 bases between them. The CDR3 totals 11 residues. CDR1 and CDR2 (germline): KGHDR, SFDVKD.

The chain employs TRBV9 and TRBJ1-4; 9 bases are shared with TRBD1. Germline CDR1 is SGDLS and CDR2 is YYNGEE. This CDR3 region has 15 residues. Trimming removed 0 bases from V and 7 bases from J; junction bases left unmatched: 4. The CDR3 nucleotides read TGTGCCAGCAGCGTAGGGACAGGGGAGGGTGAAAAACTGTTTTTT. Amino acid sequence: CASSVGTGEGEKLFF.

Points on this clonotype: A much larger clone lies one base from this, so it may be a read error. The genes are TRBV2 and TRBJ2-3; D perhaps matches TRBD2 (6 bases). V was cut by 8 bases and J by 4 bases, with 19 bases left in between. CDR1 SNHLY and CDR2 FYNNEI come from the germline V gene. This CDR3 is 15 amino acids long. For the CDR3, the DNA is TGTGCCAGCGGAGGAAGGGACTCCAGTTCAGATACGCAGTATTTT. This encodes CASGGRDSSSDTQYF.

This chain uses TRBV12-3 or TRBV12-4 with TRBJ2-1, with 11 bases that match TRBD2. The V gene end was trimmed by 7 bases and the J gene end by 5 bases; junction bases not matched to a gene: 4. The CDR3 loop spans 14 amino acids. CDR3 residues: CASTSLAGDNEQFF. The CDR3 DNA reads as TGTGCCAGCACGTCACTAGCGGGAGACAATGAGCAGTTCTTC.

This clonotype was recorded many times. The gene calls are TRBV28 and TRBJ2-7; D is possibly TRBD1 (6 bases). The V end lost 5 bases, the J end lost 3 bases, and 8 bases lay between the germline ends. Germline V gene data show CDR1 as MDHEN and CDR2 as SYDVKM. This CDR3 comprises 12 residues. The CDR3 sequence: CASSVQGYEQYF. The CDR3 DNA reads as TGTGCCAGCAGTGTACAGGGCTACGAGCAGTACTTC.

The sample holds a few counts of this clonotype. V gene TRBV9 combines with J gene TRBJ2-2; D is unclear. V lost 7 bases and J 1 base, leaving 5 bases between the germline ends. This CDR3 contains 12 residues. From germline, CDR1 is SGDLS and CDR2 YYNGEE. CDR3: CASQRNTGELFF. In DNA form, the CDR3 reads TGTGCCAGCCAACGGAACACCGGGGAGCTGTTTTTT. The entire variable domain, with the rest obtained from reference TRBV9 and TRBJ2-2, is as follows: DSGVTQTPKHLITATGQRVTLRCSPRSGDLSVYWYQQSLDQGLQFLIQYYNGEERAKGNILERFSAQQFPDLHSELNLSSLELGDSALYFCASQRNTGELFFGEGSRLTVL.

Concerning this clonotype: At one of its ends the junction is not consistent with the germline gene, which may arise from a read error. V gene TRBV6-1 combines with J gene TRBJ1-4, with 7 nucleotides matching TRBD1. The germline V gene has CDR1 MNHNS and CDR2 SASEGT. The CDR3 is made up of 16 amino acids. The CDR3 bases are TGTGCCACCAGACAGGGAGAGGGACGGTCTAACGAAAAACTGTTTTTT. Amino acid sequence: CATRQGEGRSNEKLFF.

The chain has TRBV30 and TRBJ2-2; TRBD2 agrees at 8 bases. There are 16 residues in the CDR3. Germline loops: CDR1 GTSNPN, CDR2 SVGIG (reference sequence). V was pared by 4 bases and J by 1 base, with 8 bases of the junction left unmatched. The CDR3 DNA sequence: TGTGCCTGGAAATGGGGGACTAGGGGGAACACCGGGGAGCTGTTTTTT. This encodes CAWKWGTRGNTGELFF.

Ten or more counts support this clonotype. The chain recombines TRBV12-3 or TRBV12-4 with TRBJ2-5, with unresolved D. With 3 bases removed from V and 2 bases from J, the gap between germline ends came to 7 bases. The CDR3 spans 13 residues. CDR3 amino acids: CASSFLEQETQYF. The CDR3 DNA is TGTGCCAGCAGTTTTTTGGAACAAGAGACCCAGTACTTC.

This clonotype was counted many times. The V and J genes are TRBV28 and TRBJ1-2; 9 bases are shared with TRBD1. CDR1 and CDR2 from the germline V gene are MDHEN and SYDVKM. This CDR3 spans 17 amino acids. Trimming removed 5 bases from V and 4 bases from J; junction bases left unmatched: 14. The CDR3 bases are TGTGCCAGCAGTCCCACAGGGGGCGCCGCGATCGCCTATGGCTACACCTTC. This sequence encodes CASSPTGGAAIAYGYTF.

This chain links TRBV4-3 with TRBJ2-7, with 7 positions matching TRBD2. V gave up 1 base and J gave up 6 bases; unmatched junction bases: 9. CDR1 and CDR2 (germline): LGHNA, YSLEER. The CDR3 extends over 15 amino acids. CDR3 in DNA: TGCGCCAGCAGCCAAGCGGCGGGAGACCTCCGCGAGCAGTACTTC. Translated, it gives CASSQAAGDLREQYF.

This clonotype came up many times. The chain is built from TRBV20-1 and TRBJ1-2; D might be TRBD1 (5 bases). In germline, CDR1 is DFQATT, CDR2 SNEGSKA (reference sequence). The length of the CDR3 is 11 residues. Trimming left V 6 bases short and J 2 bases short, with 7 bases between. CDR3 nucleotide sequence: TGCAGTGCAGGGGCGAACTATGGCTACACCTTC. Amino acids: CSAGANYGYTF.

This chain joins TRBV4-2 and TRBJ1-4, with 10 nucleotides matching TRBD1. This CDR3 region has 16 residues. From germline, CDR1 is LGHNA and CDR2 YNFKEQ. Trimming took 9 bases from V and 8 from J; bases not matched to a gene: 15. CDR3 in amino acids: CASSTGTGDWSEKLFF. The CDR3 DNA follows: TGTGCCAGTAGCACCGGGACAGGGGACTGGTCGGAAAAACTGTTTTTT.

The chain has TRBV4-1 and TRBJ1-5; perhaps TRBD1 as D (6 bases). CDR3 length: 17 amino acids. V shed 1 base and J shed 6 bases, with 19 bases lying between them. In germline, CDR1 is MGHRA, CDR2 YSYEKL. CDR3 amino acids: CASSQGPQGSSSQPQHF. Here the CDR3 DNA reads TGCGCCAGCAGCCAAGGTCCCCAGGGGTCATCCAGTCAGCCCCAGCATTTT.

This clonotype was detected only a few times. This chain uses TRBV20-1 with TRBJ1-5, with D maybe TRBD1 (5 bases). The CDR3 has 12 residues. Germline-derived CDR1 and CDR2 are DFQATT and SNEGSKA (reference sequence). V was trimmed by 6 bases and J by 5 bases, leaving 11 bases between them. In nucleotides, the CDR3 is TGCAGTGCCAGGGACGGATATCAGCCCCAGCATTTT. This encodes CSARDGYQPQHF.

This clonotype was seen only a few times. The chain has TRBV4-1 and TRBJ2-3; 16 bases are a match to TRBD2. The CDR3 is 16 residues long. V shed 0 bases, J shed 10 bases, and the junction held 4 bases outside the gene matches. Looked up from germline, CDR1 is MGHRA and CDR2 is YSYEKL. CDR3 sequence: CASSQDVGLAGGPQYF. As DNA, the CDR3 is TGCGCCAGCAGCCAAGACGTGGGACTAGCGGGAGGGCCGCAGTATTTT.

This clonotype was counted many times. The chain has TRBV28 and TRBJ2-5, with TRBD1 matching 10 bases. Germline lookup yields CDR1 MDHEN and CDR2 SYDVKM. The CDR3 runs 19 residues. V lost 4 bases to trimming and J lost 5 bases; unmatched junction nucleotides: 19. CDR3: CASSYYRAGTGVLVETQYF. CDR3 nucleotide sequence: TGTGCCAGCAGTTACTACCGCGCCGGGACAGGGGTTTTAGTGGAGACCCAGTACTTC. The full variable domain, in which reference TRBV28 and TRBJ2-5 provide the parts outside the CDR3, is DVKVTQSSRYLVKRTGEKVFLECVQDMDHENMFWYRQDPGLGLRLIYFSYDVKMKEKGDIPEGYSVSREKKERFSLILESASTNQTSMYLCASSYYRAGTGVLVETQYFGPGTRLLVL.